This record covers a single TCR beta chain. The antigen remains unidentified. This sample is drawn from a study of T cells in localized non-small cell lung cancer. V shed 0 bases and J 1 base; nucleotides not matched to a gene: 8. CDR1 is SGHTA, CDR2 FQGNSA, per germline. The length of the CDR3 is 17 residues. General study findings and limits: Highest T cell clonality was seen in uninvolved adjacent lung, surpassing that measured in tumor.

Profiled with immunoSEQ multiplex PCR; TCRdb holds only in-frame clones, not every one. Seen here are under 20,000 clones, roughly four fifths observed once, and the top ten hold 25%. Sequenced material: peripheral blood, taken before any cancer treatment. The J gene is TRBJ1-2, the V gene TRBV7-2; 7 bases match TRBD1. The sequence came from an older female donor with stage I lung adenocarcinoma. The CDR3 DNA follows: TGTGCCAGCAGCTTAGCGCTACAGGGGTCCTATAACTATGGCTACACCTTC. It encodes CASSLALQGSYNYGYTF.